This entry is about one T cell receptor beta chain. The target of this receptor is not known. Qualities for individual bases were not recorded, and no much larger clone is one base off. CDR1 and CDR2 are read off the germline V gene as SGHAT and FQNNGV. Clipping removes 6 bases from V and 4 bases from J, with 14 as the unmatched junction base count. Taken from cysteine to phenylalanine, the CDR3 has 17 residues. Just CDR3 DNA is preserved here, 51 bases in frame from base 1. All of the isolated RNA was reverse transcribed with the High Capacity cDNA Reverse Transcription Kit, so expressed TCRB transcripts were sequenced. Deep immunoSEQ sequencing was applied to naive, central memory and regulatory T cell samples, giving an average of roughly 3.5 million total reads per sample. Sorted cells were lysed in RLT buffer and RNA was extracted with DNase-treated RNeasy Micro or Mini kits, depending on cell number. Each cell subset was processed on its own to prevent cross-contamination, while patient and healthy donor samples were processed together. Using the immunoSEQ multiplex PCR, TCRB sequences were amplified from cDNA into 87-bp fragments spanning the CDR3 region. Amplicons were sequenced on the Illumina HiSeq platform. As for the authors' bioinformatics: PCR bias was corrected computationally using synthetic template baselines, and reads within Hamming distance 2 were collapsed, with unmergeable singletons discarded. Reads were aligned against IMGT to assign V, D and J genes, CDR3 length and insertions or deletions at six rearrangement sites. Clonotype counts were normalized to sorted cell number within each subset before computing true diversity and Gini coefficients with the tcR R package. The overlap coefficient, calculated on TCRB nucleotide sequences, was used to measure repertoire sharing. Out-of-frame TCRB sequences from naive cells were analyzed to stand in for the pre-selection repertoire. Here the immuneACCESS table is served through TCRdb, limited to in-frame sequences with V and J called. Missing clones are a known gap in these copies; in checked studies unresolved V genes cover under half, and the rest lacks a known reason. V and J calls and clone size are copied from that table; D and trimming were computed from the DNA. The sample has 900,000 or so clones on record, under 20% of them singletons. 0.023% of the sample is in the top ten clones.

The entry originates in a study of beta chain features in type 1 diabetes (dated by TCRdb to between 2017 and 2018). With respect to the entire study: Mean age, gender distribution, total cell number and subset yield did not differ between patients and healthy donors. In the study, TCRB repertoires of sorted circulating CD4+ T cell subsets from recently diagnosed type 1 diabetes patients were compared with those of matched healthy donors. A total of roughly 110 million sorted cells were examined across all samples, and the number of cells per subset was strongly correlated with RNA yield. Regulatory and stem cell-like memory subsets were isolated from only 8 patients and roughly eight healthy donors, whereas naive and central memory subsets came from all 30 or so donors.

The paper's findings and limits, for the study overall: Naive, central memory and regulatory TCRB repertoires appeared more similar among patients than among healthy donors. PCR may preferentially amplify shorter templates, but because patient and control samples were amplified and corrected together, any resulting skew would affect both groups equally. Sequencing cDNA rather than genomic DNA could over-represent highly expressing activated cells, although activation and CD3 levels did not differ between groups. Type 1 diabetes patients showed a moderate but significant shortening of TCRB CDR3 length in all four CD4+ subsets. Patients with type 1 diabetes made fewer insertions and deleted more nucleotides at VDJ recombination sites, implying thymic rearrangement abnormalities. Because the HLA sub-analyses included only small numbers of individuals, any influence of HLA type on TCRB rearrangement was left unresolved.

Each donor gave one peripheral blood draw, approximately 100 mL on average, collected into heparinised tubes. Naive, central memory, regulatory and stem cell-like memory CD4+ T cells were sorted on a BD FACSAria II using a panel including CD45RO, CCR7, CD25, CD127, CD95 and CD27. A purity above 95% was achieved for all sorted populations. Right away, PBMCs were isolated by Lymphoprep density gradient centrifugation and were stained directly, with no culture step. So that batch effects would be minimized, each experiment stained and sorted samples in pairs, pairing one healthy donor with one patient.

The sequence is built from TRBV11-2 and TRBJ1-5; TRBD1 aligns with 8 central bases. Sequenced sample: naive CD4+ T cells from blood. What this sample's cell subset or site label stands for: true naive CD4+ T cells. The source of this sequence is a woman aged 18-35 years in good health. The DNA sequence follows: TGTGCCAGCAGTCCTAACCCCTCCAGGGGGCGAAATCAGCCCCAGCATTTT. Its translation is CASSPNPSRGRNQPQHF. The CDR3 plus the reference TRBV11-2 and TRBJ1-5 genes for the other parts give the full variable domain: EAGVAQSPRYKIIEKRQSVAFWCNPISGHATLYWYQQILGQGPKLLIQFQNNGVVDDSQLPKDRFSAERLKGVDSTLKIQPAKLEDSAVYLCASSPNPSRGRNQPQHFGDGTRLSIL.